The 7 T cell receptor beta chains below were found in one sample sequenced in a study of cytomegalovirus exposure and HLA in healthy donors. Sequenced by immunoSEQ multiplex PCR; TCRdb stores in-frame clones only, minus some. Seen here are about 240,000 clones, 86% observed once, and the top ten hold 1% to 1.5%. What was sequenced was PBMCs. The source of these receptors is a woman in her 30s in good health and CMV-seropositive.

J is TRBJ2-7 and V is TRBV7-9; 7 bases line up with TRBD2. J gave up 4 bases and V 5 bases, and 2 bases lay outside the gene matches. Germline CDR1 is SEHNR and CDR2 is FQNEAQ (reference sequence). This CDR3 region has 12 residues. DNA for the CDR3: TGTGCCAGCAGCGTCGGGGGGTACGAGCAGTACTTC. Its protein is CASSVGGYEQYF.

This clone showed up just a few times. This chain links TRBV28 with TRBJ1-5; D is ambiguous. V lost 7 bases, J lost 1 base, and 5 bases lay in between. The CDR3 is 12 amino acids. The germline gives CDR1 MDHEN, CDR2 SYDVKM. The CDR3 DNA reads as TGTGCCAGCACCGTGAGCAATCAGCCCCAGCATTTT. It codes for CASTVSNQPQHF.

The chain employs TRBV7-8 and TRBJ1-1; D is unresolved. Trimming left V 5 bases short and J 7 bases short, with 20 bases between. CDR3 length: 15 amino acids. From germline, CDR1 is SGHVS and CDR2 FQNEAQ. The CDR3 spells CASSARSETGSEAFF. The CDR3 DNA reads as TGTGCCAGCAGCGCACGCAGCGAGACGGGTAGTGAAGCTTTCTTT.

CDR3 in DNA: TGTGCCTGGAGTGTTTCGGGACAGCCGAACACTGAAGCTTTCTTT. Its translation is CAWSVSGQPNTEAFF. The rearrangement uses TRBV30 and TRBJ1-1; 7 bases agree with TRBD1. CDR1 is GTSNPN and CDR2 is SVGIG in the germline V gene (reference sequence). The CDR3 runs 15 residues. V shed 0 bases and J 1 base; nucleotides not matched to a gene: 5.

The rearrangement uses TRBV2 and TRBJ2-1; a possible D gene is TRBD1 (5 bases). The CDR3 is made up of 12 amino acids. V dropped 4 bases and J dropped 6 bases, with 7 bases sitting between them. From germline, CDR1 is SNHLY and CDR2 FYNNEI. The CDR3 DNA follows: TGTGCCAGCAGTGCAGGGCGCAATGAGCAGTTCTTC. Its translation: CASSAGRNEQFF.

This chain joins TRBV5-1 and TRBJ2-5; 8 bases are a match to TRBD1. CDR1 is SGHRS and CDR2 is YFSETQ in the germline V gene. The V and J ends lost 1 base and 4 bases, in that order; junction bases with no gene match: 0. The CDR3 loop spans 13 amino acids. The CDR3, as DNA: TGCGCCAGCAGCTTGACAGGGGGAGAGACCCAGTACTTC. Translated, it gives CASSLTGGETQYF.

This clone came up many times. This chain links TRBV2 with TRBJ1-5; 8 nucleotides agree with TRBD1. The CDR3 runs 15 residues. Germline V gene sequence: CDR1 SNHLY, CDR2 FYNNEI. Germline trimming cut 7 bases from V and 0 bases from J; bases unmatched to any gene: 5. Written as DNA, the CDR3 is TGTGCCAGCATTCGGGACAGGTATAGCAATCAGCCCCAGCATTTT. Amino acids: CASIRDRYSNQPQHF.